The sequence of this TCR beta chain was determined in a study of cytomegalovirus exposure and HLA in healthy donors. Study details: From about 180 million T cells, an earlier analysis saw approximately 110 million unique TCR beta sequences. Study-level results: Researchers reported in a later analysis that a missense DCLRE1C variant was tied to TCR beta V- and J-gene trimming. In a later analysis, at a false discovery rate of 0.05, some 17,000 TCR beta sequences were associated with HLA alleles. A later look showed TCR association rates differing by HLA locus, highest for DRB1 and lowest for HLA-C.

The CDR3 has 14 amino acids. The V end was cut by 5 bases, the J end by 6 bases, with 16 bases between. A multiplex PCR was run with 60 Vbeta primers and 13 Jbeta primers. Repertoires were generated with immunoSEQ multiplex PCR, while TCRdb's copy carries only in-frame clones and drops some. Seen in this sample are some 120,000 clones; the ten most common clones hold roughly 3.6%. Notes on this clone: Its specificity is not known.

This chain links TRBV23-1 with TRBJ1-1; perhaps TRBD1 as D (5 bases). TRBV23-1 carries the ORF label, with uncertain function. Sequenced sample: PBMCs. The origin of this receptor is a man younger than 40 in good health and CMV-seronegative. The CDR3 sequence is CASSKQVLKAEAFF. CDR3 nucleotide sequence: TGCGCCAGCAGTAAACAGGTACTGAAGGCTGAAGCTTTCTTT.